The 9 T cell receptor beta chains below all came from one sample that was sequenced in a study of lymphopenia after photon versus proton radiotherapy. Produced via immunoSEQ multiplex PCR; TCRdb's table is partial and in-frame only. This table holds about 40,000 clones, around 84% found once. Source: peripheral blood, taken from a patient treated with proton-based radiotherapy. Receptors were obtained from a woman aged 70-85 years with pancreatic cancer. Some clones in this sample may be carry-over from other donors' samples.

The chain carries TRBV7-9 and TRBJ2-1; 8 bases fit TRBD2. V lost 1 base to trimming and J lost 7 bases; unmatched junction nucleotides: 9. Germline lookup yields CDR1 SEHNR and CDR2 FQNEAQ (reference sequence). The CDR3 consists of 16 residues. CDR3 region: CASSLVSGGQRNEQFF. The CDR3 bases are TGTGCCAGCAGCTTAGTTTCGGGAGGGCAAAGGAATGAGCAGTTCTTC.

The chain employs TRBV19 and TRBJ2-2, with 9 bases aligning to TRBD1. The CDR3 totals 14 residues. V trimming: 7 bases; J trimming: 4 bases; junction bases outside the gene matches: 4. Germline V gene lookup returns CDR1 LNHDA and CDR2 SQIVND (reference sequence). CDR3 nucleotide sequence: TGTGCCAGTATTGGGACAGGGCTCACCGGGGAGCTGTTTTTT. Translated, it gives CASIGTGLTGELFF.

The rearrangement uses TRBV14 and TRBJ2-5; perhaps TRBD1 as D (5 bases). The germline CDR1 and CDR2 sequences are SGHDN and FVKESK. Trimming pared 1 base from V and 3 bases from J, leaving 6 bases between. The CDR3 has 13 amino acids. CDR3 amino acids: CASSQGGEETQYF. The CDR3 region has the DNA TGTGCCAGCAGCCAAGGGGGCGAAGAGACCCAGTACTTC.

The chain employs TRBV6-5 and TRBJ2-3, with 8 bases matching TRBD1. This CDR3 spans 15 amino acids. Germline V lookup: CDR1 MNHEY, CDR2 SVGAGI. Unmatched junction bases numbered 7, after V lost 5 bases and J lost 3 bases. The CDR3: CASSQSGQVTDTQYF. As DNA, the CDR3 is TGTGCCAGCAGTCAGTCGGGACAGGTTACAGATACGCAGTATTTT.

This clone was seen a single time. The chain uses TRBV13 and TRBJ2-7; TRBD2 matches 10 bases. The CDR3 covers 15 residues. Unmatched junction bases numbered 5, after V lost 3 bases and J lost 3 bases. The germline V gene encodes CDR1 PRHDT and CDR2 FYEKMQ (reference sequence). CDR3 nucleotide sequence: TGTGCCAGCAGCTTGACTAGCGGGCGGAACTACGAGCAGTACTTC. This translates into CASSLTSGRNYEQYF.

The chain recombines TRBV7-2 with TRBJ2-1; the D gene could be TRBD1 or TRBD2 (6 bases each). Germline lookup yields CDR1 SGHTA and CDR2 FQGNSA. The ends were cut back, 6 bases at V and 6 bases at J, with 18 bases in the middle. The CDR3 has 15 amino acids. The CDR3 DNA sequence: TGTGCCAGCAGTTTCGAGGAGGGGGTCTTCAATGAGCAGTTCTTC. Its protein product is CASSFEEGVFNEQFF. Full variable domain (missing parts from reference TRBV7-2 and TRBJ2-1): GAGVSQSPSNKVTEKGKDVELRCDPISGHTALYWYRQSLGQGLEFLIYFQGNSAPDKSGLPSDRFSAERTGGSVSTLTIQRTQQEDSAVYLCASSFEEGVFNEQFFGPGTRLTVL.

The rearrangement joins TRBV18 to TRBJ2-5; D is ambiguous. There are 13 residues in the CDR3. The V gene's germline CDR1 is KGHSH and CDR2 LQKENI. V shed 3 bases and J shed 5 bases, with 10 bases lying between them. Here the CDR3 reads CASSPSERETQYF. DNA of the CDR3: TGTGCCAGCTCACCTTCGGAGAGGGAGACCCAGTACTTC. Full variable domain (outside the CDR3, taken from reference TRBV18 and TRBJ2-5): NAGVMQNPRHLVRRRGQEARLRCSPMKGHSHVYWYRQLPEEGLKFMVYLQKENIIDESGMPKERFSAEFPKEGPSILRIQQVVRGDSAAYFCASSPSERETQYFGPGTRLLVL.

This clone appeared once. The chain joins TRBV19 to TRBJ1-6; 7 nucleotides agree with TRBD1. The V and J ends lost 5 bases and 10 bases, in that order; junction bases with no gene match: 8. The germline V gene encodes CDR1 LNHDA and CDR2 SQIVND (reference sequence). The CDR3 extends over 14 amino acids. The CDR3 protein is CASSGGQESSPLHF. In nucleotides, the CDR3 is TGTGCCAGTAGTGGAGGACAGGAAAGCTCACCCCTCCACTTT.

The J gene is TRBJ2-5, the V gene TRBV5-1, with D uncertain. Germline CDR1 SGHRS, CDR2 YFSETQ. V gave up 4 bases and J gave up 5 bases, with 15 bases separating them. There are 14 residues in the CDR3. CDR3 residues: CASSPQVQDETQYF. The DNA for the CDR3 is TGCGCCAGCAGCCCCCAAGTTCAAGACGAGACCCAGTACTTC.